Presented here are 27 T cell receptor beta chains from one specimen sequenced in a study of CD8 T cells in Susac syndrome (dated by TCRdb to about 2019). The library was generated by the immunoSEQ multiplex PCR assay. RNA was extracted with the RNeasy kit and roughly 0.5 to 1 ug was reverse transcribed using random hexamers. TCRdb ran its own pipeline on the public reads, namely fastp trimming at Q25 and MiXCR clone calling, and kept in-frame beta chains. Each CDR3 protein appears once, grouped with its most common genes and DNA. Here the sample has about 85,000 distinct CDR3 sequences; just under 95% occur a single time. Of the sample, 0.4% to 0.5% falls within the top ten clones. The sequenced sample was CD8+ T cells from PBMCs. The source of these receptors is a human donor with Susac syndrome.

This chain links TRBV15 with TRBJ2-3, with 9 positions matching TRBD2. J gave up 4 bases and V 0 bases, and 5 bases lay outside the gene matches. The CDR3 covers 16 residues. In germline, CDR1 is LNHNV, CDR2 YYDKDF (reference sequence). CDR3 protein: CATSRDGGRASDTQYF. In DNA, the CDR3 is TGTGCCACCAGCAGAGATGGCGGGAGGGCCTCAGATACGCAGTATTTT. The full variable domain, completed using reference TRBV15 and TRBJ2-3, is DAMVIQNPRYQVTQFGKPVTLSCSQTLNHNVMYWYQQKSSQAPKLLFHYYDKDFNNEADTPDNFQSRRPNTSFCFLDIRSPGLGDTAMYLCATSRDGGRASDTQYFGPGTRLTVL.

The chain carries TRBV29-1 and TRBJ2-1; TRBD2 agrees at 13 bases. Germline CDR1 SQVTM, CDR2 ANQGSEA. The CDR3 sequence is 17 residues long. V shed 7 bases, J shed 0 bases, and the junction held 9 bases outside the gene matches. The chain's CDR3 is CSAVGLAGASSYNEQFF. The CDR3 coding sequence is TGCAGCGCTGTCGGACTAGCGGGGGCGAGCTCCTACAATGAGCAGTTCTTC.

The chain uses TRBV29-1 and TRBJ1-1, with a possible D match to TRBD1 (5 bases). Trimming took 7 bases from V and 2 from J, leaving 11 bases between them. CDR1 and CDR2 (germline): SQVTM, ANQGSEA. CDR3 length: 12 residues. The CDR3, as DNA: TGCAGCGCCCAGACAGAAAACACTGAAGCTTTCTTT. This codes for CSAQTENTEAFF.

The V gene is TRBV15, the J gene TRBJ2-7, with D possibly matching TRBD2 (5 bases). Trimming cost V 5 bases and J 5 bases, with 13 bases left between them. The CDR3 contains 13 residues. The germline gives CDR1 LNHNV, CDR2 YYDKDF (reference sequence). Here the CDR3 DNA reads TGTGCCACCAGCTTCGGACGGGGTAACGAGCAGTACTTC. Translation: CATSFGRGNEQYF.

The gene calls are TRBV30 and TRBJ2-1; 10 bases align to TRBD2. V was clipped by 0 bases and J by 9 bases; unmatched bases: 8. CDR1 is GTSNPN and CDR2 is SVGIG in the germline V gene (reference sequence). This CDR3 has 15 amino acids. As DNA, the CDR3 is TGTGCCTGGAGTGTATCTAGCGGGAGTTTGGTTGAGCAGTTCTTC. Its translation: CAWSVSSGSLVEQFF.

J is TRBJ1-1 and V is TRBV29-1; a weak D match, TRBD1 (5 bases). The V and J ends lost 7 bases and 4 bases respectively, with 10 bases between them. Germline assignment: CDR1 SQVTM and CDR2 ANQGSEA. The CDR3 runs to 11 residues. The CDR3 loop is CSGDAGTEAFF. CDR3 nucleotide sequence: TGCAGCGGGGACGCGGGCACTGAAGCTTTCTTT. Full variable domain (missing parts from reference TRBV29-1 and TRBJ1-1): SAVISQKPSRDICQRGTSLTIQCQVDSQVTMMFWYRQQPGQSLTLIATANQGSEATYESGFVIDKFPISRPNLTFSTLTVSNMSPEDSSIYLCSGDAGTEAFFGQGTRLTVV.

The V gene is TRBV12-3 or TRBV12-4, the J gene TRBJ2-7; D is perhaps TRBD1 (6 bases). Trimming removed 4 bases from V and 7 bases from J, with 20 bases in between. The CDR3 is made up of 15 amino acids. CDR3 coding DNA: TGTGCCAGCAGTTCCCCCGGACAGCCTGCAGAGGAGCAGTACTTC. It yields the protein CASSSPGQPAEEQYF.

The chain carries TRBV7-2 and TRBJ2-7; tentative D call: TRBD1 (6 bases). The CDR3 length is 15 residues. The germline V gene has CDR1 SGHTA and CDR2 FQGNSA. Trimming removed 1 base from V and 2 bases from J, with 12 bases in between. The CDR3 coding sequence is TGTGCCAGCAGCTTAGTAGGGGGTGAGCCCTACGAGCAGTACTTC. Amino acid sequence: CASSLVGGEPYEQYF.

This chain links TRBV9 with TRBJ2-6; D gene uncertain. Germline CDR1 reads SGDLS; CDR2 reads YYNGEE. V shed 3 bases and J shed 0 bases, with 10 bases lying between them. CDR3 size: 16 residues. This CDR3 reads CASSDEISSGANVLTF. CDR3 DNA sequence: TGTGCCAGCAGCGATGAAATTAGCTCTGGGGCCAACGTCCTGACTTTC.

DNA of the CDR3: TGCAGCACCAAGGGACACTCTGACTATGGCTACACCTTC. Translated: CSTKGHSDYGYTF. The gene calls are TRBV29-1 and TRBJ1-2; D might be TRBD1 (6 bases). This CDR3 is built from 13 residues. Germline loops: CDR1 SQVTM, CDR2 ANQGSEA. V dropped 8 bases and J dropped 3 bases, with 16 bases sitting between them.

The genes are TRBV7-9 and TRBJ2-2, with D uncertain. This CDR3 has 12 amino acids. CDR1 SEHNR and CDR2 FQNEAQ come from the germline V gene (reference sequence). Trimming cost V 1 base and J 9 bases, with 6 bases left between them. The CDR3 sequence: CASSLGGRELFF. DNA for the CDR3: TGTGCCAGCAGCTTAGGCGGACGGGAGCTGTTTTTT.

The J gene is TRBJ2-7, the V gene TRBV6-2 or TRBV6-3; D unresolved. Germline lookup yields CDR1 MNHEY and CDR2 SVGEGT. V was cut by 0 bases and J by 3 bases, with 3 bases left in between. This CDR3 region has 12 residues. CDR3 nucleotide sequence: TGTGCCAGCAGTTACTCTGTCTACGAGCAGTACTTC. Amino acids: CASSYSVYEQYF.

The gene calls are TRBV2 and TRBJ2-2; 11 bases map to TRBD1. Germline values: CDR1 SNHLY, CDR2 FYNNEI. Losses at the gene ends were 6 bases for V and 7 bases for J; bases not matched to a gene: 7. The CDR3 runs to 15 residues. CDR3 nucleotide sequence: TGTGCCAGCAGCGGACAGGGGGCCTGGGGCGGGGAGCTGTTTTTT. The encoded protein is CASSGQGAWGGELFF.

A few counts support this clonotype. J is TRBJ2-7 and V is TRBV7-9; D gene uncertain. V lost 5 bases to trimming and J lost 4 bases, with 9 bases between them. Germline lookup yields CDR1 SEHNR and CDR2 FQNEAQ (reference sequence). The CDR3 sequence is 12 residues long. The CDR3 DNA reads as TGTGCCAGCAGCCCTGACGGGTACGAGCAGTACTTC. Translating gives CASSPDGYEQYF.

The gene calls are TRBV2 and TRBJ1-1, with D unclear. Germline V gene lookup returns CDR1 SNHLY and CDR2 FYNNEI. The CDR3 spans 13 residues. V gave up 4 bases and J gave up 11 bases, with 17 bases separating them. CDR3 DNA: TGTGCCAGCAGTGTAGCCAGTCCCCAGGAGGCTTTCTTT. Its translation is CASSVASPQEAFF.

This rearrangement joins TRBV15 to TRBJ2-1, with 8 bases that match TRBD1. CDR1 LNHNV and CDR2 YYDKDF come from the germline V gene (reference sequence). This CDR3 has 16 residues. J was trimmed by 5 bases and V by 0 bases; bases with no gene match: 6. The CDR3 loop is CATSREDRGGNNEQFF. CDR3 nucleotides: TGTGCCACCAGCAGAGAAGACAGGGGTGGCAACAATGAGCAGTTCTTC.

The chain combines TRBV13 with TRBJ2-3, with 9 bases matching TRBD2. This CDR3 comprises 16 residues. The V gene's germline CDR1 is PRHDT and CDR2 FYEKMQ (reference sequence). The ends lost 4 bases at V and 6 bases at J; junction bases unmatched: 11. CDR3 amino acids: CASSWDGGLAEDTQYF. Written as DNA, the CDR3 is TGTGCCAGCAGCTGGGACGGGGGACTAGCAGAGGATACGCAGTATTTT.

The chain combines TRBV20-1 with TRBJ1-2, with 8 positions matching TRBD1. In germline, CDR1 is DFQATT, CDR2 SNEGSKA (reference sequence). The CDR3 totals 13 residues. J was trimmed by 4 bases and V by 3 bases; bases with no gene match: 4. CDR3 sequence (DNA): TGCAGTGCTAGGGACAGGGCCGTCTATGGCTACACCTTC. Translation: CSARDRAVYGYTF.

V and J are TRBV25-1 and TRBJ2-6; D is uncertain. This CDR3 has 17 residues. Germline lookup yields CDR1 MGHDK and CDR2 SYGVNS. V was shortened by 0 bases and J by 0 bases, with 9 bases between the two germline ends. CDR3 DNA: TGTGCCAGCAGTGAATATCACAGCAGCTCTGGGGCCAACGTCCTGACTTTC. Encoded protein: CASSEYHSSSGANVLTF. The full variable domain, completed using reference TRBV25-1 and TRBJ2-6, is EADIYQTPRYLVIGTGKKITLECSQTMGHDKMYWYQQDPGMELHLIHYSYGVNSTEKGDLSSESTVSRIRTEHFPLTLESARPSHTSQYLCASSEYHSSSGANVLTFGAGSRLTVL.

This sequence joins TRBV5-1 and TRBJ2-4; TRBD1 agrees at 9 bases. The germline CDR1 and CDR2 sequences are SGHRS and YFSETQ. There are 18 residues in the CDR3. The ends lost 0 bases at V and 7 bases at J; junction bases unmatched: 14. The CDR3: CASSLGASGTGPTNIQYF. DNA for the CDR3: TGCGCCAGCAGCTTGGGGGCCTCGGGGACAGGGCCTACCAACATTCAGTACTTC.

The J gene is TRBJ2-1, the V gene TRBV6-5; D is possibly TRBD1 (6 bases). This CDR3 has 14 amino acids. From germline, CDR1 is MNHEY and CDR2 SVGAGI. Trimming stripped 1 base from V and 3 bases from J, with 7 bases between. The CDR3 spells CASSYLQGYNEQFF. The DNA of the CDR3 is TGTGCCAGCAGTTACTTACAGGGCTACAATGAGCAGTTCTTC.

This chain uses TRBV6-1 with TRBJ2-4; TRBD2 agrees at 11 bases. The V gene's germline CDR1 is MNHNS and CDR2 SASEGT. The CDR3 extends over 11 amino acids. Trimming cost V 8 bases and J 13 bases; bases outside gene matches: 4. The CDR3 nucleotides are TGTGCCAGCGGTGGGACTAGCGGCCAGTACTTC. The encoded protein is CASGGTSGQYF.

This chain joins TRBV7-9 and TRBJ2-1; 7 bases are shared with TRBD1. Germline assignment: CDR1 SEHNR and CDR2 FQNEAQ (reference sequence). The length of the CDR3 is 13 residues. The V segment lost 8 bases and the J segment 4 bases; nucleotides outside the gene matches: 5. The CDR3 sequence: CASQGGGYNEQFF. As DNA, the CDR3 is TGTGCCAGCCAAGGGGGCGGTTACAATGAGCAGTTCTTC.

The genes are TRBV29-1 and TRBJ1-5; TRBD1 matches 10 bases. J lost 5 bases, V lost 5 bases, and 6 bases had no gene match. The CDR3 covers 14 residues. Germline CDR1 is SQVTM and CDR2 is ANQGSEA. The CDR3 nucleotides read TGCAGCGTTTTGGGACAGGGGACGCATCAGCCCCAGCATTTT. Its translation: CSVLGQGTHQPQHF. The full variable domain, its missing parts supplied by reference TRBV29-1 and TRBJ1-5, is SAVISQKPSRDICQRGTSLTIQCQVDSQVTMMFWYRQQPGQSLTLIATANQGSEATYESGFVIDKFPISRPNLTFSTLTVSNMSPEDSSIYLCSVLGQGTHQPQHFGDGTRLSIL.

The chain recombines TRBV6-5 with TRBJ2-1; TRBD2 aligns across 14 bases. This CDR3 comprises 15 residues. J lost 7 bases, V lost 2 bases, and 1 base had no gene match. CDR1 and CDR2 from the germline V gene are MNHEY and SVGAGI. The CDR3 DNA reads TGTGCCAGCAGTTACGGGACTAGCGGGAGTAATGAGCAGTTCTTC. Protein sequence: CASSYGTSGSNEQFF.

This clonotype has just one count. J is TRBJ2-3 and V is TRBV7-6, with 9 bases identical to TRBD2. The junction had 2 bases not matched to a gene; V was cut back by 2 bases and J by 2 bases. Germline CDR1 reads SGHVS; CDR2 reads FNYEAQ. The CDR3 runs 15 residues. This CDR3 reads CASSLIAGDTDTQYF. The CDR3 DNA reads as TGTGCCAGCAGCTTAATAGCGGGGGACACAGATACGCAGTATTTT.

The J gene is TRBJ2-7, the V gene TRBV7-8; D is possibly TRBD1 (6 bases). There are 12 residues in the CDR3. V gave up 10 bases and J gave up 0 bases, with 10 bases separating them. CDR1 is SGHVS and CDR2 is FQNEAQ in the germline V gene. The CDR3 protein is CATLQGSYEQYF. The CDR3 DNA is TGTGCCACGTTACAGGGCTCCTACGAGCAGTACTTC.